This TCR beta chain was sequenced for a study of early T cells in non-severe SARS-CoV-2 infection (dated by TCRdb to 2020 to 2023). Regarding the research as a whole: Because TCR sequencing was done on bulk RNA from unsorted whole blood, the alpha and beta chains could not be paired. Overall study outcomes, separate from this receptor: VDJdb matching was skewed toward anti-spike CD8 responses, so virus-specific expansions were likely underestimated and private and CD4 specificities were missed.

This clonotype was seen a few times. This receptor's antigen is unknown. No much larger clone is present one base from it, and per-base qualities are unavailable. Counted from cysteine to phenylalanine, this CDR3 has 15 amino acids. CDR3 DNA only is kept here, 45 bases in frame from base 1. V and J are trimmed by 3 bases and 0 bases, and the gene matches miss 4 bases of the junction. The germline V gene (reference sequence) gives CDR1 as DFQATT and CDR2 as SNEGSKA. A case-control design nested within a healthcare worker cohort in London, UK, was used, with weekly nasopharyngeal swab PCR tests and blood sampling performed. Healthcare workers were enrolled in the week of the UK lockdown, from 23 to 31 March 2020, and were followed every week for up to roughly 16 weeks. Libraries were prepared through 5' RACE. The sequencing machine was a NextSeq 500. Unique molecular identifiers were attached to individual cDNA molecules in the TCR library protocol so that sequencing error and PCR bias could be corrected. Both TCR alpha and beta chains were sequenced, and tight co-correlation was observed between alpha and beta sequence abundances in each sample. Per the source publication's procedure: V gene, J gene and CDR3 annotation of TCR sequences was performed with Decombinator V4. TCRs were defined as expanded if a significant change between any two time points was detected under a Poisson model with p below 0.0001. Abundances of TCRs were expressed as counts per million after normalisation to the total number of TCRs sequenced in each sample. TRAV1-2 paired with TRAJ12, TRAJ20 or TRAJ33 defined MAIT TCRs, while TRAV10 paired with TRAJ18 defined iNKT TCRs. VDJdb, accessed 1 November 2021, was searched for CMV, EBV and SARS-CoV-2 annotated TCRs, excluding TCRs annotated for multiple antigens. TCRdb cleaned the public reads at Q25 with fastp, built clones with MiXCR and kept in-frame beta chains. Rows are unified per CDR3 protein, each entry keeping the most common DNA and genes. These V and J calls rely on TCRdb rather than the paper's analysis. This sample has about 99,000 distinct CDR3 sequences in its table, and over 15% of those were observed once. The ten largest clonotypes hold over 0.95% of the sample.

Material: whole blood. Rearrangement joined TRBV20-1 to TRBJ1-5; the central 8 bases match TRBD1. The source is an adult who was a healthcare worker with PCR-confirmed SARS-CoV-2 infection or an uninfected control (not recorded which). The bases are TGCAGTGCTAGCAACGGACAGGGTAGCAATCAGCCCCAGCATTTT. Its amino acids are CSASNGQGSNQPQHF.